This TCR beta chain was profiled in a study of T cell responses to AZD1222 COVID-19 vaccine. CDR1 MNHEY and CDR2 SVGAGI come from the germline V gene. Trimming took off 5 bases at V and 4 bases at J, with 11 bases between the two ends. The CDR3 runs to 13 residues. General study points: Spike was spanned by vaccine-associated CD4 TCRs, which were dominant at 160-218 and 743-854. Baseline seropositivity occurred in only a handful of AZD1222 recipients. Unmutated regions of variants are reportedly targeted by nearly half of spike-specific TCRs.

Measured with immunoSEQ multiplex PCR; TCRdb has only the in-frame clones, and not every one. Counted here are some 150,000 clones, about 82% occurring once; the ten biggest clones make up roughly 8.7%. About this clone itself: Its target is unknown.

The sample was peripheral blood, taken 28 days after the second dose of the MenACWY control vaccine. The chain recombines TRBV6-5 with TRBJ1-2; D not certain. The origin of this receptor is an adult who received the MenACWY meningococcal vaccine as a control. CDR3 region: CASSPDAAYGYTF. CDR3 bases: TGTGCCAGCAGTCCCGACGCTGCCTATGGCTACACCTTC.